This TCR beta chain derives from a study of vaccination and CD4 T cells after COVID-19. Germline CDR1 is MNHNS and CDR2 is SASEGT. V dropped 5 bases and J dropped 7; count of bases not matched to a gene: 9. The CDR3 is 16 amino acids. Once obtained from cultured CD4+ T cells, the DNA was sequenced using the Oncomine TCR Beta short-read assay. TCRdb fed the PCR reads into MiXCR, producing one record per CDR3 protein. The repertoire holds tens of thousands of distinct CDR3 sequences, 35% to 40% seen once, with 30% in the top ten. Points from the study as a whole: Among those convalescent, a median roughly 90% of reactive clones emerged solely post-vaccination.

This clonotype was counted only a few times. Its antigen remains unknown. Time point denoted: late sampling 161 to 241 days after vaccination in a few convalescent patients. The treatment here: roughly 10-day PBMC culture with coronavirus spike peptide pools or control peptides (ViraFEST assay). This clonotype was obtained from a human donor who had recovered from COVID-19. The V and J genes are TRBV6-1 and TRBJ2-3, with TRBD2 identical over 13 bases. This material consisted of CD4+ T cells from blood, cultured in vitro, taken about 7 months after SARS-CoV-2 vaccination. CDR3 coding DNA: TGTGCCAGCAGTCGGACTAGCGGGGGACCCCTACATACGCAGTATTTT. As protein: CASSRTSGGPLHTQYF.